A single sample is the source of the 2 T cell receptor beta chains below, sequenced in a study of blood T cell repertoires in COVID-19. Profiling relied on immunoSEQ multiplex PCR, and the TCRdb table lists in-frame clones only, not all of them. This repertoire shows 300,000 to 350,000 clones, about 87% found once; its top ten account for about 5%. The source material was PBMCs or T cells enriched from blood (not recorded which). The receptors here all came from a man in his thirties or forties who had recovered from COVID-19.

This clone has a single count. The V and J genes are TRBV2 and TRBJ2-7; D possibly corresponds to TRBD2 (5 bases). This CDR3 has 12 amino acids. Trimming left V 6 bases short and J 0 bases short, with 6 bases between. Looked up from germline, CDR1 is SNHLY and CDR2 is FYNNEI. The CDR3 DNA follows: TGTGCCAGCAGGAGGGACTCCTACGAGCAGTACTTC. Translation: CASRRDSYEQYF.

The sample holds one count of this clone. V usage is TRBV24-1 and J usage is TRBJ2-7; TRBD1 aligns across 10 bases. J gave up 5 bases and V 4 bases, and 7 bases lay outside the gene matches. Per the germline V gene, CDR1 is KGHDR and CDR2 is SFDVKD. The CDR3 totals 15 residues. In DNA form, the CDR3 reads TGTGCCACCAGTGACGCCGGACAGGGGGACCACGAGCAGTACTTC. Translation: CATSDAGQGDHEQYF.